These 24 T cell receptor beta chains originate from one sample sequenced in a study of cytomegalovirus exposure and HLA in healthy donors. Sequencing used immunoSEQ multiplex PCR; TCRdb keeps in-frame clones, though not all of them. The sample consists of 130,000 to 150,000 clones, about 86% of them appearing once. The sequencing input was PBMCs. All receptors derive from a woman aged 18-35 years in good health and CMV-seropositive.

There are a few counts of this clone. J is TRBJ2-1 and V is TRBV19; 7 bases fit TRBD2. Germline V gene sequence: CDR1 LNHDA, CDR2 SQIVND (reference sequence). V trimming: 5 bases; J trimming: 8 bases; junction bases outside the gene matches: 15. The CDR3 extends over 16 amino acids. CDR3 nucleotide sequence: TGTGCCAGTAGTCGGCTTCGAGGGCTAGCGGACTATGAGCAGTTCTTC. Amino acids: CASSRLRGLADYEQFF.

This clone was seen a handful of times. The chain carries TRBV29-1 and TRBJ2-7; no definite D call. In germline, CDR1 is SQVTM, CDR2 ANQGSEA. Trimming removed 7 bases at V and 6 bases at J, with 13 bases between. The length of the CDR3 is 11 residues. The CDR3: CSGASPIEQYF. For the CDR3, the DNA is TGCAGCGGAGCAAGTCCCATCGAGCAGTACTTC.

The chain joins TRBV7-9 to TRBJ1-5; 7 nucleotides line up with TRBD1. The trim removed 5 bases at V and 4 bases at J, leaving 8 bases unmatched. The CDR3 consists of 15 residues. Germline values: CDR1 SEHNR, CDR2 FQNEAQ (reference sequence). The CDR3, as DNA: TGTGCCAGCAGCCCGACAGGGACCGGGAATCAGCCCCAGCATTTT. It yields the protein CASSPTGTGNQPQHF.

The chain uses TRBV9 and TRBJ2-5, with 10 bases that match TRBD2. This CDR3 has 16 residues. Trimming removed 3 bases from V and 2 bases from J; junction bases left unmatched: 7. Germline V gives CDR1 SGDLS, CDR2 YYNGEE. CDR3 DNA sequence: TGTGCCAGCAGCGCCAAGCGGGGGGGCTATCAAGAGACCCAGTACTTC. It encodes CASSAKRGGYQETQYF. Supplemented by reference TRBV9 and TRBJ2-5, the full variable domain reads DSGVTQTPKHLITATGQRVTLRCSPRSGDLSVYWYQQSLDQGLQFLIQYYNGEERAKGNILERFSAQQFPDLHSELNLSSLELGDSALYFCASSAKRGGYQETQYFGPGTRLLVL.

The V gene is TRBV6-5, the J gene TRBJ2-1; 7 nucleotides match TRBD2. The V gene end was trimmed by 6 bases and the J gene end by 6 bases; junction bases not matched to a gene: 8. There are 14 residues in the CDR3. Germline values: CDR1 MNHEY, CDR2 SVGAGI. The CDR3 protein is CASRGTKRFNEQFF. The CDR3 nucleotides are TGTGCCAGCAGGGGGACTAAAAGATTCAATGAGCAGTTCTTC.

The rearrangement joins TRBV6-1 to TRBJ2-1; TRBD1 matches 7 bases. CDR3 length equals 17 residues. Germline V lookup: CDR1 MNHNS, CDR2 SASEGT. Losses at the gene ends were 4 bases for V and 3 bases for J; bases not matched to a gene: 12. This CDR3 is CASSGESGTEFYNEQFF. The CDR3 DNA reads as TGTGCCAGCAGTGGAGAGTCCGGGACAGAGTTCTACAATGAGCAGTTCTTC.

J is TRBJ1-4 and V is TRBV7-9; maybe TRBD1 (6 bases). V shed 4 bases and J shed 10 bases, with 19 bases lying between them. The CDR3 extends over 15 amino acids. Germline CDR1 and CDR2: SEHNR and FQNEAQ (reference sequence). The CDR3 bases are TGTGCCAGCAGCTCCGCCCTCCTGGACAGTGTAAAACTGTTTTTT. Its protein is CASSSALLDSVKLFF.

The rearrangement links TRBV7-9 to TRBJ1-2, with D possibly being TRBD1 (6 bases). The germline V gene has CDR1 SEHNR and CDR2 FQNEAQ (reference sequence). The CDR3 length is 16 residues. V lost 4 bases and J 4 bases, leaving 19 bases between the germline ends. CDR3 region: CASSSSGTNYGYGYTF. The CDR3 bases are TGTGCCAGCAGCTCTTCAGGGACAAACTATGGCTATGGCTACACCTTC.

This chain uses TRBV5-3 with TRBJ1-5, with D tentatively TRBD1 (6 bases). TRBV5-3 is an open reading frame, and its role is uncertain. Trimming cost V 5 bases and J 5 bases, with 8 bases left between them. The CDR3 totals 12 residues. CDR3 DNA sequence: TGTGCCAGAAGGGACAGATATCAGCCCCAGCATTTT. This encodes CARRDRYQPQHF.

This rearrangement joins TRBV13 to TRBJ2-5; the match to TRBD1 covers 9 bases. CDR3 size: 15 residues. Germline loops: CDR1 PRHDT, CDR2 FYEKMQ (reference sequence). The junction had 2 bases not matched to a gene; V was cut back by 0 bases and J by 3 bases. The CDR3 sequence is CASSLGDRGKETQYF. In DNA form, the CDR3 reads TGTGCCAGCAGCTTAGGGGACAGGGGTAAAGAGACCCAGTACTTC. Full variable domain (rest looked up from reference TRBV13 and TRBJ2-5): AAGVIQSPRHLIKEKRETATLKCYPIPRHDTVYWYQQGPGQDPQFLISFYEKMQSDKGSIPDRFSAQQFSDYHSELNMSSLELGDSALYFCASSLGDRGKETQYFGPGTRLLVL.

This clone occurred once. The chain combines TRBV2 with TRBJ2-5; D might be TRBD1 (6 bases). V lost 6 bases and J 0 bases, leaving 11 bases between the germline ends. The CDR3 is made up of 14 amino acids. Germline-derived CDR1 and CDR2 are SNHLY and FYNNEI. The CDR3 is CASSPTGNQETQYF. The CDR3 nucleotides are TGTGCCAGCAGCCCTACAGGGAACCAAGAGACCCAGTACTTC.

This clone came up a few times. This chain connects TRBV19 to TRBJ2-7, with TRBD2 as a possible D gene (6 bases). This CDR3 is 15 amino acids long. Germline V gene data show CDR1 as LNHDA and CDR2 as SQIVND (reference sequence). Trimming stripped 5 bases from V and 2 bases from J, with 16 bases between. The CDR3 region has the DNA TGTGCCAGTAGTCCACCGGGACTTACACCCTACGAGCAGTACTTC. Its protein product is CASSPPGLTPYEQYF.

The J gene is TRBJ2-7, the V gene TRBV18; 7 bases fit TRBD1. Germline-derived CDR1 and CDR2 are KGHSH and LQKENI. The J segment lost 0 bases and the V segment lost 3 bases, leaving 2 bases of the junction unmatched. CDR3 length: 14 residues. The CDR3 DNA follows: TGTGCCAGCTCACCGAACAGGGGCTCCTACGAGCAGTACTTC. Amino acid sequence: CASSPNRGSYEQYF.

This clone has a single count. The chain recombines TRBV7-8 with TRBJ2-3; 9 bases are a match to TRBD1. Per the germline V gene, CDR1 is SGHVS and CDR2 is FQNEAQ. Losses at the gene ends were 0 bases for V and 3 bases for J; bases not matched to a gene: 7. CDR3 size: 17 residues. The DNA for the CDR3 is TGTGCCAGCAGCTTAGCCCCGGGACAGGGTGAAACAGATACGCAGTATTTT. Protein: CASSLAPGQGETDTQYF.

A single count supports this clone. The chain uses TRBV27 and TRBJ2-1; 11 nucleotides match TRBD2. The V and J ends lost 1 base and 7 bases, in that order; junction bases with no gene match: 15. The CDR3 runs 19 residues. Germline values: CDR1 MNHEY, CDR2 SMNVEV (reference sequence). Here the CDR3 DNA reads TGTGCCAGCAGTTTATATACTAATCCGGGACTAGCGGAAAATAATGAGCAGTTCTTC. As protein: CASSLYTNPGLAENNEQFF.

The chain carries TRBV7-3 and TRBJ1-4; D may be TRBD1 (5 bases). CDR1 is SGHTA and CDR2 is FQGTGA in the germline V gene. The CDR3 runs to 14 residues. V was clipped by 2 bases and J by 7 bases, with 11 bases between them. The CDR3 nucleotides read TGTGCCAGCAGCTTAGGGGCAGGGTCTGAAAAACTGTTTTTT. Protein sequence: CASSLGAGSEKLFF.

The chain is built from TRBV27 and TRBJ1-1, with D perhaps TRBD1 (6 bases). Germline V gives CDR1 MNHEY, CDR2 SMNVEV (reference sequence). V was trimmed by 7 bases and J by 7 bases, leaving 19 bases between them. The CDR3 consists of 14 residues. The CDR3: CASTSQGKGSEAFF. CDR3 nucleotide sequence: TGTGCCAGCACCTCACAGGGAAAAGGGAGTGAAGCTTTCTTT.

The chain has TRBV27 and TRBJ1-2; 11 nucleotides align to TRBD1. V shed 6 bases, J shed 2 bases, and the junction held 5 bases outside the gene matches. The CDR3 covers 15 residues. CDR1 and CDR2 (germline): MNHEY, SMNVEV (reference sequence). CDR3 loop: CASRLGQGENYGYTF. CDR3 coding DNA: TGTGCCAGCAGGCTGGGACAGGGGGAGAACTATGGCTACACCTTC.

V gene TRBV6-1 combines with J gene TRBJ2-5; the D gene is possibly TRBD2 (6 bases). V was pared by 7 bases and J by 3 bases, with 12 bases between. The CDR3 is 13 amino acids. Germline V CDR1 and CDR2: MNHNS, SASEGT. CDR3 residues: CASTLSGKETQYF. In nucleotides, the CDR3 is TGTGCCAGCACCCTTAGCGGCAAAGAGACCCAGTACTTC.

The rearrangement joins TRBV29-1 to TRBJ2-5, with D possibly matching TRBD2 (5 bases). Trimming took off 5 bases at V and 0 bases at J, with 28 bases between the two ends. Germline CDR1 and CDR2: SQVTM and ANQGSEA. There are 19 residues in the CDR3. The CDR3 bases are TGCAGCGTTTCGCCGTGGAGGACCACAGTTAATAGAAACCAAGAGACCCAGTACTTC. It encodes CSVSPWRTTVNRNQETQYF.

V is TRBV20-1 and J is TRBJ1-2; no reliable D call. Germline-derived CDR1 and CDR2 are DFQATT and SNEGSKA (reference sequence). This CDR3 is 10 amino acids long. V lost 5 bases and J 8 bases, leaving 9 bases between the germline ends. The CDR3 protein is CSAPTRGYTF. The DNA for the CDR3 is TGCAGTGCTCCTACGCGGGGCTACACCTTC.

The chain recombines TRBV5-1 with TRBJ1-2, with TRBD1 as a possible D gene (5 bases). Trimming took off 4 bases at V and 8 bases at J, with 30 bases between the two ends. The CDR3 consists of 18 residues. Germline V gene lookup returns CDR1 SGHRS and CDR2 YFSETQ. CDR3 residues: CASSLGTPREGGKGGYTF. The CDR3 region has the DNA TGCGCCAGCAGCCTTGGGACCCCCCGGGAGGGAGGAAAGGGGGGCTACACCTTC.

CDR3 in amino acids: CASSRGLHKYNEQFF. The CDR3 nucleotides read TGTGCCAGCAGCCGGGGACTCCACAAATACAATGAGCAGTTCTTC. This chain links TRBV6-6 with TRBJ2-1; weak D call: TRBD2 (6 bases). The V end lost 6 bases, the J end lost 4 bases, and 16 bases lay between the germline ends. The germline gives CDR1 MNHNY, CDR2 SVGAGI (reference sequence). The CDR3 is 15 residues long.

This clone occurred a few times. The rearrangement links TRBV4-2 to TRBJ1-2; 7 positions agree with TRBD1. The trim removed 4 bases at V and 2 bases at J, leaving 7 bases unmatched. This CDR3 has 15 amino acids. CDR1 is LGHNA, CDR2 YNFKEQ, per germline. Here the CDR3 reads CASSLLGRGNYGYTF. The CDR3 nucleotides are TGTGCCAGCAGCCTCCTCGGCAGGGGGAACTATGGCTACACCTTC.